This T cell receptor beta chain was profiled in a study of T cell responses to AZD1222 COVID-19 vaccine (dated by TCRdb to the early 2020s). Study-wide context: A total of approximately 240 trial participants underwent TCR sequencing, of whom 200 to 220 received two doses of AZD1222 and about 26 received two doses of the MenACWY control vaccine. Trial participants were enrolled into age subgroups of 18-55, 56-69 and 70-plus years, which contained approximately 150, 28 and 58 TCR-sequenced participants, respectively.

On the study overall, not on this receptor specifically: Most participants were white British and females outnumbered males, and the authors suggested that clonal diversity may have been underestimated. Reportedly, almost half of the unique spike-specific TCRs recognized epitopes lying outside the regions that are mutated in the B.1.351 and B.1.1.7 variants. A significant rise in spike-specific TCR breadth and depth was observed after two AZD1222 doses relative to day 0 and relative to MenACWY recipients. Because no samples from the day 14 peak response were available, repertoires could be characterized only after the peak T cell response. Conclusions about previously exposed vaccinees are limited because only six or seven AZD1222 recipients were SARS-CoV-2 seropositive at baseline. Vaccine-associated CD4 TCRs spanned the whole spike protein, with dominant responses in regions 160-218 and 743-854. In the small 56-69-year group, the increase in depth fell short of significance, most likely because of low power.

What this sample's time point label stands for: about 28 days (+/-7) after the second vaccine dose. AZD1222 recipients given second doses at about 4 weeks or at about 12 weeks were pooled, since spike-specific TCR depth and breadth were not found to differ between the two schedules. Vaccinee samples came from UK trials COV001 and COV002, including a single-blind randomized controlled phase 2/3 trial of AZD1222 (ChAdOx1 nCoV-19) in healthy adults. Trial participant PBMC samples were collected at day 0 and day 28 after the second dose for TCRbeta chain sequencing. The CDR3 regions of human TCRbeta chains were subjected to immunosequencing. The published analysis was carried out like this. TCRs in the repertoires were matched against a reference library of SARS-CoV-2-specific TCRs that had been generated with the MIRA antigen-specificity platform. Breadth meant the fraction of unique TCRs that were SARS-CoV-2-associated, whereas depth meant the fraction of total T cells that were SARS-CoV-2-associated. Each spike-specific TCR was assigned to its reactive spike region and to a CD4 or CD8 class using the MIRA data. Log10-transformed breadth and depth values were compared by one-way ANOVA with Sidak's multiple comparisons tests. What TCRdb holds here is the immuneACCESS table cut down to in-frame rearrangements. Part of the clones is not present; checked against another copy, under half of the missing clones reflect an unresolved V gene, and the others are unexplained. D and trimming were read from the DNA, whereas the V and J calls and clone size are those reported in that table. This sample has some 150,000 clones in its table, and over 75% of those were observed once. 4.3% of the sample comes from the top ten.

With regard to this clone: Its antigen is not yet known. No base qualities exist here, and no much larger clone lies one base off it.

Spanning cysteine to phenylalanine, the CDR3 consists of 14 amino acids. The read is trimmed to its CDR3 DNA, 42 bases read in frame from base 1. Relative to germline, V is 6 bases shorter and J is 3 bases shorter, with 14 bases between their ends. CDR1 LNHDA and CDR2 SQIVND are derived from the germline V gene (reference sequence). The sequenced sample was peripheral blood, obtained 28 days after the second AZD1222 dose. This sequence uses TRBV19 and TRBJ1-2, with a tentative D gene TRBD1 over 5 matching bases. The sequence was collected from an adult who received the AZD1222 COVID-19 vaccine. The DNA sequence follows: TGTGCCAGTAGACCGATAACGACAGACTATGGCTACACCTTC. It specifies CASRPITTDYGYTF. When the CDR3 is completed using the reference TRBV19 and TRBJ1-2 genes on either side, the full variable domain is DGGITQSPKYLFRKEGQNVTLSCEQNLNHDAMYWYRQDPGQGLRLIYYSQIVNDFQKGDIAEGYSVSREKKESFPLTVTSAQKNPTAFYLCASRPITTDYGYTFGSGTRLTVV.